These T cell receptor beta chains were read from a single sample in a study of T-cell reconstitution after alpha-beta-depleted transplantation in children. From the PCR reads, TCRdb called clonotypes with MiXCR, one entry per CDR3 protein. This table holds about 340,000 distinct CDR3 sequences, around 15% found once. The starting material was PBMCs, mostly from graft donor cells, obtained 360 days after TCRalphabeta/CD19-depleted stem cell transplant. The receptors come from a male patient aged 2 to 10 who had a stem cell transplant for acute lymphoblastic leukemia, so the T cells may come from the graft donor. CDR3s include the opening cysteine and the closing phenylalanine or tryptophan. The D gene is left open where the match is weak. Clone size appears in some rows only: once, few, many, or a class for an expanded clone.

d_gene,abundance,j_gene,v_gene,CDR3aa,CDR3nt
.,.,TRBJ2-5,TRBV12-3/TRBV12-4,CASSLLVVRDQETQYF,TGTGCCAGCAGTTTATTAGTGGTTCGGGACCAAGAGACCCAGTACTTC
.,.,TRBJ2-1,TRBV5-6,CASSWVPTHNEQFF,TGTGCCAGCAGCTGGGTACCCACCCACAATGAGCAGTTCTTC
TRBD1,.,TRBJ2-7,TRBV5-1,CASSLLVAGGAGRNEQYF,TGCGCCAGCAGCTTGTTAGTCGCAGGGGGCGCCGGGAGAAACGAGCAGTACTTC
.,few,TRBJ2-7,TRBV20-1,CSARRGLSYEQYF,TGCAGTGCTAGACGAGGTCTCTCCTACGAGCAGTACTTC
TRBD2,few,TRBJ2-1,TRBV9,CASSVTSGRGFYEQFF,TGTGCCAGCAGCGTTACTAGCGGGAGAGGATTCTATGAGCAGTTCTTC
.,many,TRBJ2-5,TRBV6-6,CASSYVKDQYF,TGTGCCAGCAGTTATGTCAAGGACCAGTACTTC
.,.,TRBJ2-1,TRBV7-3,CASSSLPDNEQFF,TGTGCCAGCAGCTCTTTACCCGACAATGAGCAGTTCTTC
.,.,TRBJ2-2,TRBV6-4,CASSTDLFTGELFF,TGTGCCAGCAGTACCGACTTGTTCACCGGGGAGCTGTTTTTT
.,.,TRBJ2-1,TRBV27,CASSWGDSYNEQFF,TGTGCCAGCAGTTGGGGGGACTCCTACAATGAGCAGTTCTTC
TRBD1,.,TRBJ2-7,TRBV5-5,CASSLKGQGPVEQYF,TGTGCCAGCAGCTTGAAGGGACAGGGACCGGTCGAGCAGTACTTC
.,few,TRBJ2-4,TRBV28,CATMEGGTIAKNIQYF,TGTGCCACAATGGAGGGCGGCACTATAGCCAAAAACATTCAGTACTTC
TRBD1,.,TRBJ2-1,TRBV28,CASSSVGTGYNEQFF,TGTGCCAGCAGTTCCGTCGGGACAGGATACAATGAGCAGTTCTTC
.,few,TRBJ1-1,TRBV28,CASTVGGGTEAFF,TGTGCCAGCACGGTCGGGGGGGGCACTGAAGCTTTCTTT
.,.,TRBJ1-2,TRBV12-3/TRBV12-4,CASSLVADLYGYTF,TGTGCCAGCAGTTTAGTTGCAGATCTCTATGGCTACACCTTC
TRBD1,.,TRBJ1-3,TRBV5-1,CASSLVPIPGQGPFLPSGNTIYF,TGCGCCAGCAGCTTGGTACCCATTCCGGGACAGGGGCCGTTCCTTCCCTCTGGAAACACCATATATTTT
TRBD2,few,TRBJ2-1,TRBV2,CASSEWLAGEDEQFF,TGTGCCAGCAGTGAGTGGCTAGCGGGCGAGGACGAGCAGTTCTTC
.,.,TRBJ1-1,TRBV19,CASSIARRPLNTEAFF,TGTGCCAGTAGTATAGCCAGGAGACCCTTGAACACTGAAGCTTTCTTT
.,few,TRBJ2-1,TRBV12-3/TRBV12-4,CASSPISGAYNEQFF,TGTGCCAGCAGTCCGATTTCGGGGGCCTACAATGAGCAGTTCTTC
TRBD2,.,TRBJ2-1,TRBV7-2,CASTISGTPYNEQFF,TGTGCCAGCACCATTAGCGGGACCCCCTACAATGAGCAGTTCTTC
.,.,TRBJ2-1,TRBV30,CAWSQVNEQFF,TGTGCCTGGAGTCAGGTCAATGAGCAGTTCTTC
.,many,TRBJ2-7,TRBV6-5,CASSYPYAEPTYEQYF,TGTGCCAGCAGTTACCCATACGCCGAGCCAACCTACGAGCAGTACTTC
TRBD2,.,TRBJ2-1,TRBV9,CASSVVGSGRATSDNEQFF,TGTGCCAGCAGCGTAGTGGGTAGCGGGAGGGCCACATCGGACAATGAGCAGTTCTTC
.,many,TRBJ2-7,TRBV9,CASSPLGEISYEQYF,TGTGCCAGCAGCCCTCTGGGGGAGATCTCCTACGAGCAGTACTTC
.,.,TRBJ2-1,TRBV5-5,CASSSYSAGYNEQFF,TGTGCCAGCAGCTCCTACTCGGCTGGCTACAATGAGCAGTTCTTC
.,.,TRBJ2-1,TRBV2,CASSQLADYNEQFF,TGTGCCAGCAGTCAACTAGCAGACTACAATGAGCAGTTCTTC
.,.,TRBJ1-5,TRBV20-1,CSARVDGNQPQHF,TGCAGTGCTAGAGTGGATGGCAATCAGCCCCAGCATTTT
.,few,TRBJ2-3,TRBV7-2,CASSLAQGGSTDTQYF,TGTGCCAGCAGCTTAGCGCAGGGCGGAAGCACAGATACGCAGTATTTT
.,few,TRBJ2-2,TRBV6-5,CASSSRTLTNTGELFF,TGTGCCAGCAGTTCCCGGACGCTAACGAACACCGGGGAGCTGTTTTTT
TRBD1,few,TRBJ2-7,TRBV29-1,CSVEDVGTGGNYEQYF,TGCAGCGTTGAAGACGTTGGGACAGGGGGCAACTACGAGCAGTACTTC
.,.,TRBJ1-5,TRBV20-1,CCAREVDRQPQHF,TGCTGTGCTAGAGAAGTGGACCGGCAGCCCCAGCATTTT
.,.,TRBJ2-2,TRBV7-3,CASSFSGRTGELFF,TGTGCCAGCAGCTTTTCTGGGCGTACCGGGGAGCTGTTTTTT
TRBD1,few,TRBJ1-1,TRBV4-1,CASSFDRGPAEAFF,TGCGCCAGCAGCTTTGACAGGGGGCCCGCTGAAGCTTTCTTT
.,few,TRBJ2-5,TRBV12-3/TRBV12-4,CASSRTSLAGKETQYF,TGTGCCAGCAGTCGTACCAGTCTAGCCGGCAAAGAGACCCAGTACTTC
TRBD1,.,TRBJ2-5,TRBV5-1,CASSGRTGLETQYF,TGCGCCAGCAGCGGCCGGACAGGTCTAGAGACCCAGTACTTC
TRBD2,few,TRBJ2-1,TRBV5-6,CASSWGGLGETGEQFF,TGTGCCAGCAGCTGGGGAGGACTAGGAGAAACGGGTGAGCAGTTCTTC
.,.,TRBJ2-3,TRBV6-2/TRBV6-3,CASSYRYTDTQYF,TGTGCCAGCAGTTACAGGTACACAGATACGCAGTATTTT
.,.,TRBJ2-5,TRBV7-8,CASSFRDFGKTQYF,TGTGCCAGCAGCTTTCGGGACTTTGGCAAGACCCAGTACTTC
TRBD2,.,TRBJ2-7,TRBV20-1,CSARDPHRTSGASYEQYF,TGCAGTGCTAGAGATCCCCATCGGACTAGCGGGGCTTCCTACGAGCAGTACTTC
.,few,TRBJ2-1,TRBV29-1,CSAQLSSYNEQFF,TGCAGCGCTCAACTGAGCTCCTACAATGAGCAGTTCTTC
TRBD2,.,TRBJ2-7,TRBV4-3,CASSQDPSGTLASKYF,TGCGCCAGCAGCCAAGATCCTAGCGGGACCCTTGCGAGCAAATACTTC
.,few,TRBJ2-7,TRBV4-1,CASSQGRLRTVRYEQYF,TGCGCCAGCAGCCAGGGACGGCTCCGGACAGTACGCTACGAGCAGTACTTC
.,.,TRBJ2-3,TRBV10-3,CAISDSSTDTQYF,TGTGCCATCAGTGACTCCAGCACAGATACGCAGTATTTT
.,few,TRBJ2-1,TRBV21-1,CASSKPRTGINEQFF,TGTGCCAGCAGCAAACCTAGGACAGGGATCAATGAGCAGTTCTTC
.,.,TRBJ2-1,TRBV7-2,CASSLVVGESYNEQFF,TGTGCCAGCAGCTTAGTAGTAGGGGAGTCCTACAATGAGCAGTTCTTC
.,few,TRBJ1-1,TRBV10-3,CAISGHLNTEAFF,TGTGCCATCAGTGGTCACCTGAACACTGAAGCTTTCTTT
.,.,TRBJ1-3,TRBV12-3/TRBV12-4,CASSLAEGGNTIYF,TGTGCCAGCAGTTTAGCAGAAGGTGGAAACACCATATATTTT
TRBD1,.,TRBJ1-3,TRBV11-1,CASSFTTQGAGGNTIYF,TGTGCCAGCAGCTTTACCACACAGGGGGCAGGAGGAAACACCATATATTTT
.,.,TRBJ2-3,TRBV20-1,CSAQEWRISTDTQYF,TGCAGTGCTCAAGAATGGCGGATTAGCACAGATACGCAGTATTTT
.,few,TRBJ2-7,TRBV5-1,CASSFEGLQSASYEQYF,TGCGCCAGCAGCTTTGAAGGGCTCCAATCTGCCTCCTACGAGCAGTACTTC
TRBD2,many,TRBJ2-1,TRBV27,CASSWTSGASYNEQFF,TGTGCCAGCAGTTGGACTAGCGGGGCCTCCTACAATGAGCAGTTCTTC
.,few,TRBJ1-2,TRBV10-3,CAISTELNNYGYTF,TGTGCCATCAGTACAGAATTAAATAACTATGGCTACACCTTC
.,.,TRBJ2-6,TRBV18,CASPQGKEYSGANVLTF,TGTGCCAGCCCTCAGGGGAAAGAATACTCTGGGGCCAACGTCCTGACTTTC
.,few,TRBJ2-7,TRBV7-9,CASSLAGRGRSYEQYF,TGTGCCAGCAGCTTAGCAGGCAGAGGGAGATCCTACGAGCAGTACTTC
.,few,TRBJ2-4,TRBV18,CASSPPGQLIAKNIQYF,TGTGCCAGCTCACCACCTGGACAGCTTATAGCCAAAAACATTCAGTACTTC
.,.,TRBJ2-2,TRBV6-1,CASLRRTENTGELFF,TGTGCCAGCCTGAGACGGACGGAGAACACCGGGGAGCTGTTTTTT